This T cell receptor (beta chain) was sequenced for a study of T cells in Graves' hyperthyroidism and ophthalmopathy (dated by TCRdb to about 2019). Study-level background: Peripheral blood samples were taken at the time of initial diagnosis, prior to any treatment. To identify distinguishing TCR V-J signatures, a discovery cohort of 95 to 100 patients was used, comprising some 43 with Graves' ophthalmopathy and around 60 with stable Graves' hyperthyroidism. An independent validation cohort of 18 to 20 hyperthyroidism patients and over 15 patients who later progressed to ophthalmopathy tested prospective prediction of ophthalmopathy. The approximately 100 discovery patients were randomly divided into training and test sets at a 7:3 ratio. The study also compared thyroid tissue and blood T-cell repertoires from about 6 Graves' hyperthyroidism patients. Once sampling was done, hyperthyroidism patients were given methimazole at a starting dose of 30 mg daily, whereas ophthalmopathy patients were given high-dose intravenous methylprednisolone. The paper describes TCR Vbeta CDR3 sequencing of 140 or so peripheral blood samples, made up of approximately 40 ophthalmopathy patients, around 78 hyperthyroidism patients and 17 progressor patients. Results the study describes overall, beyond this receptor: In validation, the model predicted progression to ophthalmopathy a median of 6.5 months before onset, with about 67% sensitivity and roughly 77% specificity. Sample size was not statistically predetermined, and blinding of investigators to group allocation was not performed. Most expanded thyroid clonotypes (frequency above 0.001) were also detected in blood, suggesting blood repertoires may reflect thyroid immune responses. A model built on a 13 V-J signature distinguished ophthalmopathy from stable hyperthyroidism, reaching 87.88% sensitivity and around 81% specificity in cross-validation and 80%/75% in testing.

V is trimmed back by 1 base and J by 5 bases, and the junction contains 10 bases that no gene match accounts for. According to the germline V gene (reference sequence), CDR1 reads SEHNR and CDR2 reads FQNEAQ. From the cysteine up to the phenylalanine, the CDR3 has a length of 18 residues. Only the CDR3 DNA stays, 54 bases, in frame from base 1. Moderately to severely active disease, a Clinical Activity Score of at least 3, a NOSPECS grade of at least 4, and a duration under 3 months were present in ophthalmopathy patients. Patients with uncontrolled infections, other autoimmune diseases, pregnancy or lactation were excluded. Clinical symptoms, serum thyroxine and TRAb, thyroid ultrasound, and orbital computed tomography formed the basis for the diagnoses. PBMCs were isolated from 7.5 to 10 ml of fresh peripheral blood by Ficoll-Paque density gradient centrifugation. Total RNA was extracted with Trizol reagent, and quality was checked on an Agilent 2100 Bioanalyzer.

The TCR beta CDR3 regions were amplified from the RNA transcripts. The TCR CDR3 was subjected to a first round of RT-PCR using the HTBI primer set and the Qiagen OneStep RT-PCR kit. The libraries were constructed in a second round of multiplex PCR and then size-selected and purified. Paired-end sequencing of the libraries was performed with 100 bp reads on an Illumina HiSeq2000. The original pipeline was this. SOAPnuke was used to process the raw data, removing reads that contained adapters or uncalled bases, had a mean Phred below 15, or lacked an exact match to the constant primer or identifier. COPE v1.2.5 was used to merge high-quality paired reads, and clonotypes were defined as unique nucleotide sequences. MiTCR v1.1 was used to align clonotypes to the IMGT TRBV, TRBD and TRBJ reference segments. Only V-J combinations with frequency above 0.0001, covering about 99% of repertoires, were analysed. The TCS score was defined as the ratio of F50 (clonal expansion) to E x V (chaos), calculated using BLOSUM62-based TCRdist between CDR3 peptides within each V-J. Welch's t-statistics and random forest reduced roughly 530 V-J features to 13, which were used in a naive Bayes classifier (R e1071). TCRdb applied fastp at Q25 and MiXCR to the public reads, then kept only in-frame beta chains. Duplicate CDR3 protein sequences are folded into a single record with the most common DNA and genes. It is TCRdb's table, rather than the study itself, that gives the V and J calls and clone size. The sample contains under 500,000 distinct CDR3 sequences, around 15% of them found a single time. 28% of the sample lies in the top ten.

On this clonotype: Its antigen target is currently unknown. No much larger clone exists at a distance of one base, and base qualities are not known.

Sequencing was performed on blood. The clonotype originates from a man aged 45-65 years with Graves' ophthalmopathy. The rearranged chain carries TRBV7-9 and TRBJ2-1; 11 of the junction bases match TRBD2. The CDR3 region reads CASSLGHKLAGVDNEQFF. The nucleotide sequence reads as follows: TGTGCCAGCAGCTTAGGTCACAAACTAGCGGGAGTCGACAATGAGCAGTTCTTC.